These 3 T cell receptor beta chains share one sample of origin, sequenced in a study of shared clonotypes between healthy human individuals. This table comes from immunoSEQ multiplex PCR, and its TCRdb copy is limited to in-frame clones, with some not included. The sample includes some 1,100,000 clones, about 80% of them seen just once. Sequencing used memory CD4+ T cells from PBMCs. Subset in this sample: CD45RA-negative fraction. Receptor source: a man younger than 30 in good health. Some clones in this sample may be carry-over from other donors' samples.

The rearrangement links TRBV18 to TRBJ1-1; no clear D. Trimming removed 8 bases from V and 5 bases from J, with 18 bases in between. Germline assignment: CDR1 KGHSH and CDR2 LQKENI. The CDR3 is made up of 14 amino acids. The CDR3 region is CASVPPGGRTEAFF. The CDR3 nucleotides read TGTGCCAGCGTACCCCCGGGCGGACGGACTGAAGCTTTCTTT. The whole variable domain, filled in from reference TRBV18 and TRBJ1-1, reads NAGVMQNPRHLVRRRGQEARLRCSPMKGHSHVYWYRQLPEEGLKFMVYLQKENIIDESGMPKERFSAEFPKEGPSILRIQQVVRGDSAAYFCASVPPGGRTEAFFGQGTRLTVV.

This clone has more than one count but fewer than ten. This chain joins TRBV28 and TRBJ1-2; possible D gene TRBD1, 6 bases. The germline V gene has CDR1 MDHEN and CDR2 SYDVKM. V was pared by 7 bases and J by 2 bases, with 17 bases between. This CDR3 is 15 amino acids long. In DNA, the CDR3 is TGTGCCAGCACCGAATTCGGCGGACAGAACTATGGCTACACCTTC. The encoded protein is CASTEFGGQNYGYTF.

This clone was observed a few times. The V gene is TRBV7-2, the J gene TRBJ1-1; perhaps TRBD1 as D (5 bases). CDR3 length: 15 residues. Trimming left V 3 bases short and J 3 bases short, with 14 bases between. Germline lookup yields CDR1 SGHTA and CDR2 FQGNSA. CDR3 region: CASSFRDSTYTEAFF. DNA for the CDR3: TGTGCCAGCAGCTTCCGGGACTCCACATACACTGAAGCTTTCTTT.